These 21 T cell receptor beta chains were sequenced from one sample in a study of cytomegalovirus exposure and HLA in healthy donors. PCR amplification relied on 60 Vbeta primers (plus 13 Jbeta primers). Sequencing used immunoSEQ multiplex PCR; TCRdb keeps in-frame clones, though not all of them. The repertoire includes some 160,000 clones, roughly 62% of them detected once, and more than 4% sits in the top ten. The sequencing input was PBMCs. Receptors originate from a man aged 55 to 69 in good health and CMV-seronegative.

This chain links TRBV5-8 with TRBJ1-4, with 8 bases aligning to TRBD1. The junction had 6 bases not matched to a gene; V was cut back by 0 bases and J by 8 bases. The CDR3 extends over 15 amino acids. Per the germline V gene, CDR1 is SGHTS and CDR2 is YDEGEE. The DNA for the CDR3 is TGTGCCAGCAGCTTGGGAGGACAGGGTAGAGAAAAACTGTTTTTT. Its translation is CASSLGGQGREKLFF.

This chain's CDR3 is CASRGQASSIYSNQPQHF. CDR3 DNA: TGTGCCAGCAGGGGACAGGCCTCGAGCATTTATAGCAATCAGCCCCAGCATTTT. The chain combines TRBV27 with TRBJ1-5; 8 nucleotides match TRBD1. This CDR3 has 18 residues. V lost 6 bases to trimming and J lost 0 bases; unmatched junction nucleotides: 13. Germline V gives CDR1 MNHEY, CDR2 SMNVEV (reference sequence).

The rearrangement uses TRBV21-1 and TRBJ2-3; the table's D call, TRBD1, was not checked against the DNA. TRBV21-1 is a pseudogene. The CDR3 spans 14 residues. The CDR3 DNA sequence: TGTGCCAGCAGCAAAGGACAGCGCACAGATACGCAGTATTTT. Its protein is CASSKGQRTDTQYF.

V and J are TRBV28 and TRBJ2-3; 7 bases map to TRBD1. This CDR3 spans 15 amino acids. The V gene end was trimmed by 6 bases and the J gene end by 4 bases; junction bases not matched to a gene: 10. The germline gives CDR1 MDHEN, CDR2 SYDVKM. The CDR3 DNA is TGTGCCAGCAGAGCACAGGGGTCGGGTCCAGATACGCAGTATTTT. Encoded protein: CASRAQGSGPDTQYF.

The chain is built from TRBV5-1 and TRBJ2-1, with TRBD2 matching over 8 bases. V lost 0 bases to trimming and J lost 5 bases; unmatched junction nucleotides: 4. This CDR3 is 15 amino acids long. The germline gives CDR1 SGHRS, CDR2 YFSETQ. The CDR3 region is CASSLGTSPNNEQFF. The DNA for the CDR3 is TGCGCCAGCAGCTTGGGGACTAGCCCGAACAATGAGCAGTTCTTC.

This clone was seen a handful of times. The J gene is TRBJ1-2, the V gene TRBV7-8; 9 bases line up with TRBD1. The CDR3 contains 18 residues. CDR1 SGHVS and CDR2 FQNEAQ come from the germline V gene. The V segment lost 4 bases and the J segment 0 bases; nucleotides outside the gene matches: 12. As DNA, the CDR3 is TGTGCCAGCAGCTACTTTCCGGGACAGGGAGGATCTAACTATGGCTACACCTTC. This codes for CASSYFPGQGGSNYGYTF.

The count of this clone is one. The V gene is TRBV7-9, the J gene TRBJ2-7, with 9 bases matching TRBD1. The germline gives CDR1 SEHNR, CDR2 FQNEAQ (reference sequence). The CDR3 has 15 amino acids. V shed 4 bases and J 3 bases; nucleotides not matched to a gene: 7. The CDR3 DNA follows: TGTGCCAGCAGCTCCACAGGGGGCGCAAGCTACGAGCAGTACTTC. It is translated as CASSSTGGASYEQYF.

V gene TRBV6-5 combines with J gene TRBJ1-1; D is uncertain. The CDR3 has 14 residues. The V end lost 2 bases, the J end lost 1 base, and 8 bases lay between the germline ends. The germline V gene has CDR1 MNHEY and CDR2 SVGAGI. CDR3 sequence reads: CASSYRIGNTEAFF. CDR3 DNA sequence: TGTGCCAGCAGTTACCGAATCGGGAACACTGAAGCTTTCTTT.

There are a few counts of this clone. The V gene is TRBV6-4, the J gene TRBJ2-7, with 8 bases matching TRBD2. The CDR3 extends over 15 amino acids. Germline CDR1 MRHNA, CDR2 SNTAGT. J lost 0 bases, V lost 8 bases, and 9 bases had no gene match. The chain's CDR3 is CASGRTLAASYEQYF. CDR3 nucleotide sequence: TGTGCCAGCGGTCGAACACTAGCGGCCTCCTACGAGCAGTACTTC.

This rearrangement joins TRBV5-1 to TRBJ1-2, with 7 bases identical to TRBD1. The ends lost 1 base at V and 4 bases at J; junction bases unmatched: 7. CDR1 and CDR2 (germline): SGHRS, YFSETQ. The CDR3 totals 15 residues. DNA for the CDR3: TGCGCCAGCAGCTTGCTAGGGACAGAATCCTATGGCTACACCTTC. Its translation: CASSLLGTESYGYTF.

Of note for this clone: Mismatch with germline at one junction end may stem from a read error. The rearrangement joins TRBV7-7 to TRBJ2-1; D unresolved. This CDR3 contains 15 residues. Germline V gives CDR1 SSHAT, CDR2 FNYEAQ (reference sequence). The CDR3 nucleotides read TGTGCTAGCAGCTCTCGACACTCCCCATACAATGAGCAGTTCTTC. Its protein product is CASSSRHSPYNEQFF.

The chain joins TRBV28 to TRBJ1-1; D not resolved. CDR3 length equals 18 residues. Germline CDR1 MDHEN, CDR2 SYDVKM. V lost 2 bases and J 0 bases, leaving 19 bases between the germline ends. The CDR3 spells CASSLGLGWERVNTEAFF. CDR3 coding DNA: TGTGCCAGCAGTTTAGGCTTGGGGTGGGAGAGGGTGAACACTGAAGCTTTCTTT.

A few counts support this clone. The V and J genes are TRBV5-1 and TRBJ2-5; TRBD2 matches at 11 bases. The V segment lost 4 bases and the J segment 3 bases; nucleotides outside the gene matches: 5. This CDR3 spans 15 amino acids. Per germline, CDR1 SGHRS and CDR2 YFSETQ. The CDR3 protein is CASSPGLAEEETQYF. CDR3 in DNA: TGCGCCAGCAGCCCGGGACTAGCGGAAGAAGAGACCCAGTACTTC.

There are a few counts of this clone. The chain uses TRBV18 and TRBJ1-3, with unresolved D. Trimming removed 4 bases at V and 0 bases at J, with 7 bases between. Germline lookup yields CDR1 KGHSH and CDR2 LQKENI. CDR3 length equals 14 residues. As DNA, the CDR3 is TGTGCCAGCTCACTTGACAACTCTGGAAACACCATATATTTT. Its protein is CASSLDNSGNTIYF. Full variable domain (rest looked up from reference TRBV18 and TRBJ1-3): NAGVMQNPRHLVRRRGQEARLRCSPMKGHSHVYWYRQLPEEGLKFMVYLQKENIIDESGMPKERFSAEFPKEGPSILRIQQVVRGDSAAYFCASSLDNSGNTIYFGEGSWLTVV.

The chain combines TRBV11-2 with TRBJ2-7; D ambiguous. The V end lost 1 base, the J end lost 5 bases, and 9 bases lay between the germline ends. The germline CDR1 and CDR2 sequences are SGHAT and FQNNGV. The CDR3 is made up of 13 amino acids. In DNA, the CDR3 is TGTGCCAGCAGCTTAGGGGTAGGAGACGAGCAGTACTTC. It yields the protein CASSLGVGDEQYF.

This clone was seen only once. The rearrangement joins TRBV27 to TRBJ2-7, with 9 bases matching TRBD2. The trim removed 6 bases at V and 2 bases at J, leaving 5 bases unmatched. Germline CDR1 is MNHEY and CDR2 is SMNVEV (reference sequence). The CDR3 loop spans 14 amino acids. The CDR3 DNA follows: TGTGCCAGCAGGGTAGCGGGAGAAACCTACGAGCAGTACTTC. It codes for CASRVAGETYEQYF.

The chain uses TRBV2 and TRBJ2-5; no definite D call. CDR1 and CDR2 (germline): SNHLY, FYNNEI. CDR3 size: 13 residues. Trimming shortened V by 6 bases and J by 2 bases, and 10 bases separated the two germline ends. The CDR3 sequence is CASSPVRQETQYF. The CDR3 region has the DNA TGTGCCAGCAGCCCGGTCCGACAAGAGACCCAGTACTTC.

V and J are TRBV30 and TRBJ1-5; perhaps TRBD1 as D (6 bases). Trimming left V 5 bases short and J 1 base short, with 6 bases between. In germline, CDR1 is GTSNPN, CDR2 SVGIG (reference sequence). CDR3 length: 12 amino acids. The CDR3 bases are TGTGCCTGGGGACAGAGCAATCAGCCCCAGCATTTT. This gives the protein CAWGQSNQPQHF.

The chain links TRBV29-1 to TRBJ2-7, with D possibly matching TRBD2 (5 bases). V lost 0 bases, J lost 5 bases, and 14 bases lay in between. CDR3 length: 14 residues. The V gene's germline CDR1 is SQVTM and CDR2 ANQGSEA. CDR3 amino acids: CSVEDLGLGDEQYF. The CDR3 DNA reads as TGCAGCGTTGAAGATCTTGGACTTGGGGACGAGCAGTACTTC.

This rearrangement joins TRBV6-5 to TRBJ2-2; weak D call: TRBD1 (5 bases). CDR3 length: 12 amino acids. Trimming shortened V by 11 bases and J by 13 bases, and 20 bases separated the two germline ends. CDR1 is MNHEY and CDR2 is SVGAGI in the germline V gene. The CDR3 loop is CAVTGHSRALFF. The CDR3 DNA is TGTGCCGTTACCGGTCACTCCAGGGCGCTGTTTTTT.

The gene calls are TRBV2 and TRBJ2-2; 8 bases map to TRBD2. The germline V gene encodes CDR1 SNHLY and CDR2 FYNNEI. The V and J ends lost 5 bases and 2 bases, in that order; junction bases with no gene match: 4. The CDR3 has 15 amino acids. CDR3 coding DNA: TGTGCCAGCAGTTTGACTAGCGCAAACACCGGGGAGCTGTTTTTT. Residues: CASSLTSANTGELFF.